This record looks at one T cell receptor beta chain sequence and its context. Its target is not known. PCR employed 60 Vbeta and 13 Jbeta primers. Profiling relied on immunoSEQ multiplex PCR, and the TCRdb table lists in-frame clones only, not all of them. Of more than 85,000 clones in the sample, 69% were seen once. This sample is part of a study of cytomegalovirus exposure and HLA in healthy donors. Donors showed nominal health when sampled, although they likely had unrecorded immune exposures. Whole-study results and caveats: Common viral pathogens seemed to be connected with several of the most significant clusters, according to a later analysis. When analyzed later, a missense DCLRE1C variant was found to be linked to TCR beta V- and J-gene trimming.

The CDR3 is made up of 14 amino acids. V lost 4 bases and J 5 bases, leaving 11 bases between the germline ends. From germline, CDR1 is SGHDN and CDR2 FVKESK. The V gene is TRBV14, the J gene TRBJ2-2, with D tentatively TRBD2 (6 bases). The sample taken for sequencing was PBMCs. The clonotype comes from a female donor in good health and CMV-seronegative. CDR3 coding DNA: TGTGCCAGCAGCCGTTTGGGGAGGACCGGGGAGCTGTTTTTT. It yields the protein CASSRLGRTGELFF.